Presented here are 20 T cell receptor beta chains from one specimen sequenced in a study of beta chain features in type 1 diabetes. Every isolated RNA sample was fully reverse transcribed, so sequencing captured expressed TCRB transcripts. Assay: immunoSEQ multiplex PCR; the TCRdb copy retains only in-frame clones and omits some. The sample shows around 300,000 clones, approximately 11% of them seen only once. The sample was naive CD4+ T cells from blood. Receptors originate from a woman aged 30 to 39 in good health.

This chain uses TRBV7-2 with TRBJ2-1, with D possibly being TRBD2 (5 bases). The germline V gene encodes CDR1 SGHTA and CDR2 FQGNSA. CDR3 length: 13 residues. V lost 5 bases to trimming and J lost 8 bases, with 13 bases between them. The CDR3 loop reads CASSPLLGYEQFF. DNA for the CDR3: TGTGCCAGCAGCCCCCTACTAGGATATGAGCAGTTCTTC.

V usage is TRBV29-1 and J usage is TRBJ2-3; the D is unclear. The CDR3 has 13 residues. Trimming pared 4 bases from V and 4 bases from J, leaving 12 bases between. Germline CDR1 and CDR2: SQVTM and ANQGSEA. In nucleotides, the CDR3 is TGCAGCGTTGTCGCGTCGGCGGCAGATACGCAGTATTTT. Protein sequence: CSVVASAADTQYF.

This clone has more than one count but fewer than ten. The V gene is TRBV28, the J gene TRBJ2-7; D might be TRBD1 (5 bases). The CDR3 loop spans 15 amino acids. The germline V gene has CDR1 MDHEN and CDR2 SYDVKM. V was trimmed by 4 bases and J by 9 bases, leaving 22 bases between them. CDR3 DNA: TGTGCCAGCAGTTCCGAGGCCAGGGTCCCCGGTAGGCAGTACTTC. Protein product: CASSSEARVPGRQYF.

This clone was observed a handful of times. The chain combines TRBV10-3 with TRBJ2-7, with TRBD1 matching 7 bases. The CDR3 extends over 15 amino acids. Germline V lookup: CDR1 ENHRY, CDR2 SYGVKD. The V gene end was trimmed by 0 bases and the J gene end by 6 bases; junction bases not matched to a gene: 8. As DNA, the CDR3 is TGTGCCATCAGTGAGTCGCAACAGGGGTCCGCCGAGCAGTACTTC. This codes for CAISESQQGSAEQYF.

The chain carries TRBV7-3 and TRBJ2-3; TRBD2 aligns across 11 bases. Per the germline V gene, CDR1 is SGHTA and CDR2 is FQGTGA. This CDR3 comprises 21 residues. V was clipped by 0 bases and J by 0 bases; unmatched bases: 14. CDR3 amino acids: CASSLTPLTSGEGASTDTQYF. The CDR3, as DNA: TGTGCCAGCAGCTTAACTCCCCTGACTAGCGGGGAAGGTGCTAGCACAGATACGCAGTATTTT. Using reference TRBV7-3 and TRBJ2-3 for the parts outside the CDR3, the full variable domain is GAGVSQTPSNKVTEKGKYVELRCDPISGHTALYWYRQSLGQGPEFLIYFQGTGAADDSGLPNDRFFAVRPEGSVSTLKIQRTERGDSAVYLCASSLTPLTSGEGASTDTQYFGPGTRLTVL.

This clone was observed a handful of times. The genes are TRBV29-1 and TRBJ2-7, with 9 bases fitting TRBD2. Trimming removed 4 bases from V and 4 bases from J; junction bases left unmatched: 5. Germline CDR1 is SQVTM and CDR2 is ANQGSEA. The CDR3 spans 13 residues. CDR3 DNA sequence: TGCAGCGTTGGAACTAGCGGGTTGTACGAGCAGTACTTC. Protein: CSVGTSGLYEQYF.

This chain uses TRBV7-9 with TRBJ2-5; 10 bases map to TRBD2. Germline trimming cut 2 bases from V and 5 bases from J; bases unmatched to any gene: 5. The germline CDR1 and CDR2 sequences are SEHNR and FQNEAQ (reference sequence). The CDR3 is 15 amino acids. The CDR3 sequence is CASSLSSGSYETQYF. In DNA form, the CDR3 reads TGTGCCAGCAGCTTATCTAGCGGGAGTTATGAGACCCAGTACTTC. Full variable domain (outside the CDR3, taken from reference TRBV7-9 and TRBJ2-5): DTGVSQNPRHKITKRGQNVTFRCDPISEHNRLYWYRQTLGQGPEFLTYFQNEAQLEKSRLLSDRFSAERPKGSFSTLEIQRTEQGDSAMYLCASSLSSGSYETQYFGPGTRLLVL.

This clone was seen just once. V is TRBV7-3 and J is TRBJ2-1; TRBD2 agrees at 11 bases. Germline V gene data show CDR1 as SGHTA and CDR2 as FQGTGA. This CDR3 contains 16 residues. The V gene end was trimmed by 3 bases and the J gene end by 8 bases; junction bases not matched to a gene: 9. This CDR3 reads CASSFSGTSGQDEQFF. The CDR3 coding sequence is TGTGCCAGCAGCTTCTCCGGGACTAGCGGTCAGGATGAGCAGTTCTTC.

The chain couples TRBV7-3 to TRBJ1-1, with 10 bases fitting TRBD1. The germline CDR1 and CDR2 sequences are SGHTA and FQGTGA. The length of the CDR3 is 16 residues. Unmatched junction bases numbered 9, after V lost 5 bases and J lost 3 bases. The CDR3 DNA reads as TGTGCCAGCAGCCCAAGGGGGACAGGGGTGGACACTGAAGCTTTCTTT. The encoded protein is CASSPRGTGVDTEAFF.

On this clone itself: This sample includes further DNA sequences coding for the same CDR3. V usage is TRBV7-3 and J usage is TRBJ2-7; D not resolved. With 4 bases removed from V and 6 bases from J, the gap between germline ends came to 7 bases. This CDR3 spans 11 amino acids. CDR1 and CDR2 (germline): SGHTA, FQGTGA. The CDR3 here is CASSSGGEQYF. As DNA, the CDR3 is TGTGCCAGCAGCTCAGGTGGCGAGCAGTACTTC. Together with reference TRBV7-3 and TRBJ2-7, the CDR3 gives the full variable domain: GAGVSQTPSNKVTEKGKYVELRCDPISGHTALYWYRQSLGQGPEFLIYFQGTGAADDSGLPNDRFFAVRPEGSVSTLKIQRTERGDSAVYLCASSSGGEQYFGPGTRLTVT.

V usage is TRBV13 and J usage is TRBJ2-2; D uncertain. V gave up 4 bases and J gave up 7 bases, with 19 bases separating them. The CDR3 is 16 residues long. Germline CDR1 PRHDT, CDR2 FYEKMQ (reference sequence). Here the CDR3 DNA reads TGTGCCAGCAGCTCCTTTACAAGTCCTCGAGGCGGGGAGCTGTTTTTT. It codes for CASSSFTSPRGGELFF.

This clone was detected only a few times. The chain uses TRBV2 and TRBJ2-5; perhaps TRBD1 as D (5 bases). Germline CDR1 SNHLY, CDR2 FYNNEI. This CDR3 spans 14 amino acids. V was pared by 3 bases and J by 4 bases, with 12 bases between. CDR3: CASSDTRVGETQYF. The CDR3 DNA sequence: TGTGCCAGCAGTGATACCAGGGTAGGAGAGACCCAGTACTTC.

V is TRBV4-2 and J is TRBJ2-7, with 10 bases matching TRBD1. Germline V gene lookup returns CDR1 LGHNA and CDR2 YNFKEQ. Trimming cost V 3 bases and J 2 bases; bases outside gene matches: 4. The CDR3 is 15 residues long. CDR3 bases: TGTGCCAGCAGCCAGGGACAGGGGTCCGCCTACGAGCAGTACTTC. Protein sequence: CASSQGQGSAYEQYF.

This clone appeared a few times. V usage is TRBV4-3 and J usage is TRBJ2-7; perhaps TRBD1 as D (6 bases). CDR1 LGHNA and CDR2 YSLEER come from the germline V gene. The V end was cut by 0 bases, the J end by 6 bases, with 12 bases between. The CDR3 loop spans 14 amino acids. The CDR3 DNA reads TGCGCCAGCAGCCAAGAGGAGGACAGCTCCGAGCAGTACTTC. Translation: CASSQEEDSSEQYF.

This clone has just a few counts. The V call is TRBV27, the J call TRBJ2-7; 9 bases are a match to TRBD1. This CDR3 comprises 13 residues. Looked up from germline, CDR1 is MNHEY and CDR2 is SMNVEV (reference sequence). Trimming cost V 6 bases and J 9 bases; bases outside gene matches: 9. The CDR3 coding sequence is TGTGCCAGCAGCAAACTACAGGGGGCCGCGCAGTACTTC. It yields the protein CASSKLQGAAQYF.

This chain links TRBV7-9 with TRBJ1-2; D perhaps matches TRBD1 (5 bases). Germline assignment: CDR1 SEHNR and CDR2 FQNEAQ (reference sequence). V was pared by 1 base and J by 8 bases, with 17 bases between. CDR3 size: 15 residues. Written as DNA, the CDR3 is TGTGCCAGCAGCTTAGACCCGGACATTCGACGGGGCTACACCTTC. Its protein product is CASSLDPDIRRGYTF.

The chain employs TRBV4-3 and TRBJ2-1; TRBD2 matches at 7 bases. Trimming took 2 bases from V and 4 from J; bases not matched to a gene: 2. The CDR3 loop spans 14 amino acids. The germline V gene has CDR1 LGHNA and CDR2 YSLEER. The CDR3 coding sequence is TGCGCCAGCAGCCAACGACTAGCATACAATGAGCAGTTCTTC. Encoded protein: CASSQRLAYNEQFF.

This clone has a handful of counts. The rearrangement links TRBV27 to TRBJ1-5, with D possibly being TRBD1 (5 bases). This CDR3 contains 13 residues. Germline loops: CDR1 MNHEY, CDR2 SMNVEV (reference sequence). V lost 2 bases and J 5 bases, leaving 7 bases between the germline ends. The CDR3 nucleotides are TGTGCCAGCAGTTTAGGGGGGGATCAGCCCCAGCATTTT. Translation: CASSLGGDQPQHF.

This clone was seen a handful of times. An end of the junction does not agree with germline; a read error may underlie this. The J gene is TRBJ2-2, the V gene TRBV7-2, with 12 bases matching TRBD2. This CDR3 has 16 residues. CDR1 SGHTA and CDR2 FQGNSA come from the germline V gene. CDR3 sequence: CASSLRTSGNAGELFF. In nucleotides, the CDR3 is TGTGCCAGCAGCTTAAGGACTAGCGGGAACGCCGGGGAGCTGTTTTTT. Together with reference TRBV7-2 and TRBJ2-2, the CDR3 gives the full variable domain: GAGVSQSPSNKVTEKGKDVELRCDPISGHTALYWYRQSLGQGLEFLIYFQGNSAPDKSGLPSDRFSAERTGGSVSTLTIQRTQQEDSAVYLCASSLRTSGNAGELFFGEGSRLTVL.

As DNA, the CDR3 is TGTGCCAGCACCTCTGGAGCTAGCAATATCGGAACGCAGTACTTC. Protein product: CASTSGASNIGTQYF. The rearrangement joins TRBV28 to TRBJ2-7; tentative D call: TRBD2 (5 bases). The CDR3 has 15 residues. The germline V gene has CDR1 MDHEN and CDR2 SYDVKM. The V and J ends lost 7 bases and 9 bases respectively, with 25 bases between them.